The entry below describes one T cell receptor (beta chain). Its antigen is as yet unknown. The data belong to a study of cytomegalovirus exposure and HLA in healthy donors. Study results and limitations: According to reports, the classifier identified cytomegalovirus status with high specificity and sensitivity.

Between the trimmed V and J ends, which lost 7 bases and 1 base, there was a span of 12 bases. The CDR3 covers 14 residues. Per the germline V gene, CDR1 is LNHDA and CDR2 is SQIVND (reference sequence). Profiled with immunoSEQ multiplex PCR; TCRdb holds only in-frame clones, not every one. The profile covers some 75,000 clones, with approximately 96% appearing a single time and approximately 1.3% taken by the ten largest. V is TRBV19 and J is TRBJ2-3, with a possible D match to TRBD2 (6 bases). The sample consisted of PBMCs. The receptor comes from a woman aged 18 to 35 in good health and CMV-seronegative. The CDR3 is CASTTTRGTDTQYF. The DNA of the CDR3 is TGTGCCAGTACTACGACTAGAGGCACAGATACGCAGTATTTT.